The entry below gives a single T cell receptor (beta chain) sequence along with its context. The sample is drawn from a study of T cell responses to AZD1222 COVID-19 vaccine. The protocol was immunoSEQ multiplex PCR, while the TCRdb copy is restricted to in-frame clones and leaves out a portion. The sample lists more than 100,000 clones, 91% occurring once. This specimen was peripheral blood, taken on day 0 of AZD1222 vaccination. The sequence was obtained from an adult in good health.

The CDR3 DNA is TGTGCCAGCAGTTACTCCGCGGGAAGCTCCTACAATGAGCAGTTCTTC. It is translated as CASSYSAGSSYNEQFF. The chain is built from TRBV6-5 and TRBJ2-1; D is possibly TRBD2 (6 bases). Germline loops: CDR1 MNHEY, CDR2 SVGAGI. This CDR3 comprises 16 residues. V was cut by 0 bases and J by 0 bases, with 9 bases left in between.